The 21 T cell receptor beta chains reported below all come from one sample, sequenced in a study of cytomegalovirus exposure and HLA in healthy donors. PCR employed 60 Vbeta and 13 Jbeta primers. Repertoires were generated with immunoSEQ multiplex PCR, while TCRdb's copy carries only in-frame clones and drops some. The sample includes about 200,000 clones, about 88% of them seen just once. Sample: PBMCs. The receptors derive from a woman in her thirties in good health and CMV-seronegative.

The CDR3 coding sequence is TGTGCCAGCAGCCCGGGTCTTAACAGGGGGGGAAACATTCAGTACTTC. It codes for CASSPGLNRGGNIQYF. This rearrangement joins TRBV4-2 to TRBJ2-4, with D possibly matching TRBD1 (8 bases). CDR1 and CDR2 (germline): LGHNA, YNFKEQ. V gave up 4 bases and J gave up 6 bases, with 19 bases separating them. This CDR3 is built from 16 residues.

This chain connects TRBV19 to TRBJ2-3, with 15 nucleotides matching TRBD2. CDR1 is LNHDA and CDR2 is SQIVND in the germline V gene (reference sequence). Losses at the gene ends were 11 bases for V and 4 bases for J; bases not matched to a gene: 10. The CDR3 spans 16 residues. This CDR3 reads CAGPGLAGGAADTQYF. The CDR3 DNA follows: TGTGCCGGACCGGGACTAGCGGGAGGAGCGGCAGATACGCAGTATTTT.

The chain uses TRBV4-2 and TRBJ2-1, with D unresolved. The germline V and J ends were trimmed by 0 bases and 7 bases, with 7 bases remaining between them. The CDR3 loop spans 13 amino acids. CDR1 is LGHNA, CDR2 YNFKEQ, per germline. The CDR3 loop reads CASSQDAVNEQFF. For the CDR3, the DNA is TGTGCCAGCAGCCAAGACGCAGTGAATGAGCAGTTCTTC.

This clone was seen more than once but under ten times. CDR3 nucleotide sequence: TGTGCCAGCAGCTTAGTCGGTGTGTCGTACACTGAAGCTTTCTTT. Its protein product is CASSLVGVSYTEAFF. V and J are TRBV7-9 and TRBJ1-1, with D hard to call. The CDR3 is 15 amino acids. Trimming shortened V by 1 base and J by 3 bases, and 12 bases separated the two germline ends. Per germline, CDR1 SEHNR and CDR2 FQNEAQ (reference sequence). The entire variable domain, with the rest obtained from reference TRBV7-9 and TRBJ1-1, is as follows: DTGVSQNPRHKITKRGQNVTFRCDPISEHNRLYWYRQTLGQGPEFLTYFQNEAQLEKSRLLSDRFSAERPKGSFSTLEIQRTEQGDSAMYLCASSLVGVSYTEAFFGQGTRLTVV.

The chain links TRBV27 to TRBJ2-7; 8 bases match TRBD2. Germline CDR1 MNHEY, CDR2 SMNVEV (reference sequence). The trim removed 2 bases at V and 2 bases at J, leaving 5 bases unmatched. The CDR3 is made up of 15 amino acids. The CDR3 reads CASSLKAGGPYEQYF. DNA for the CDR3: TGTGCCAGCAGTTTAAAGGCGGGAGGCCCCTACGAGCAGTACTTC.

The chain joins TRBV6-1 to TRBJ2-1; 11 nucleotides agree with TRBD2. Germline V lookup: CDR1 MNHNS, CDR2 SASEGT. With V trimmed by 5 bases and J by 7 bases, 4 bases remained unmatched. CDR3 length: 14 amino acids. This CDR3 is CASSSSGGRNEQFF. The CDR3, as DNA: TGTGCCAGCAGTTCTAGCGGGGGGCGTAATGAGCAGTTCTTC.

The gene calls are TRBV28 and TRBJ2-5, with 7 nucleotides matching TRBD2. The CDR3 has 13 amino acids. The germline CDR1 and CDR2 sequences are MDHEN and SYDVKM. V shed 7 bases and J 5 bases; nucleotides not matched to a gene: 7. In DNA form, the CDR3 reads TGTGCCAGCAATAAAGCGGGGAAGGAGACCCAGTACTTC. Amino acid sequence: CASNKAGKETQYF. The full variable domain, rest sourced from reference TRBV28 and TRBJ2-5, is DVKVTQSSRYLVKRTGEKVFLECVQDMDHENMFWYRQDPGLGLRLIYFSYDVKMKEKGDIPEGYSVSREKKERFSLILESASTNQTSMYLCASNKAGKETQYFGPGTRLLVL.

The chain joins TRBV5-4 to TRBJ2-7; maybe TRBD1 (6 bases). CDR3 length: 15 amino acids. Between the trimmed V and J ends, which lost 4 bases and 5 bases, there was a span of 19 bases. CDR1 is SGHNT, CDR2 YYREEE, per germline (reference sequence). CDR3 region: CASSPGGRGVDEQYF. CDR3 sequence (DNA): TGTGCCAGCAGCCCTGGAGGCAGGGGAGTAGACGAGCAGTACTTC.

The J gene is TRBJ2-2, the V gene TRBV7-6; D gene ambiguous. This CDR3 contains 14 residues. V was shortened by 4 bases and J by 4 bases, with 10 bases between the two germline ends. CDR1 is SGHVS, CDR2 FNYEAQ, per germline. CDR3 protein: CASSSHALTGELFF. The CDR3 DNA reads TGTGCCAGCAGCTCCCATGCGCTCACCGGGGAGCTGTTTTTT. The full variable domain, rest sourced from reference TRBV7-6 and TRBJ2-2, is GAGVSQSPRYKVTKRGQDVALRCDPISGHVSLYWYRQALGQGPEFLTYFNYEAQQDKSGLPNDRFSAERPEGSISTLTIQRTEQRDSAMYRCASSSHALTGELFFGEGSRLTVL.

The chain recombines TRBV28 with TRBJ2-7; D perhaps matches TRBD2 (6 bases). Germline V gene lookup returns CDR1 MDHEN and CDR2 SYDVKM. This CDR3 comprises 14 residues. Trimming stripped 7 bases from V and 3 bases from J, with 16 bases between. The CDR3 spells CASKRRESRYEQYF. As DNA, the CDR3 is TGTGCCAGCAAAAGACGGGAGAGTCGCTACGAGCAGTACTTC.

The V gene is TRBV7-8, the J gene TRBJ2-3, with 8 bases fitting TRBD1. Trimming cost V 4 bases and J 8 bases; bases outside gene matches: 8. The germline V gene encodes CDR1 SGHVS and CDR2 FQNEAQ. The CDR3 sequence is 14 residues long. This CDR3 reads CASSSDRAVGTQYF. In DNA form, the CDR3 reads TGTGCCAGCAGCTCGGACAGGGCTGTTGGTACGCAGTATTTT. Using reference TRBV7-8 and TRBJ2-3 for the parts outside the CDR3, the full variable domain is GAGVSQSPRYKVAKRGQDVALRCDPISGHVSLFWYQQALGQGPEFLTYFQNEAQLDKSGLPSDRFFAERPEGSVSTLKIQRTQQEDSAVYLCASSSDRAVGTQYFGPGTRLTVL.

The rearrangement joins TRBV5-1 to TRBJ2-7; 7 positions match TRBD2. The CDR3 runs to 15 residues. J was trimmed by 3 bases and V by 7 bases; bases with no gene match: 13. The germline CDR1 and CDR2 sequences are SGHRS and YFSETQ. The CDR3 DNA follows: TGCGCCAGCGCCCTTTCCCCTAGCGGCAACTACGAGCAGTACTTC. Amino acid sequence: CASALSPSGNYEQYF.

CDR3 nucleotides: TGTGCCAGCAGCCCCGGACTAGCGGACGGTGAGCAGTACTTC. This codes for CASSPGLADGEQYF. The chain recombines TRBV9 with TRBJ2-7; TRBD2 aligns across 10 bases. The CDR3 runs to 14 residues. V lost 4 bases to trimming and J lost 7 bases; unmatched junction nucleotides: 8. Germline V gene lookup returns CDR1 SGDLS and CDR2 YYNGEE.

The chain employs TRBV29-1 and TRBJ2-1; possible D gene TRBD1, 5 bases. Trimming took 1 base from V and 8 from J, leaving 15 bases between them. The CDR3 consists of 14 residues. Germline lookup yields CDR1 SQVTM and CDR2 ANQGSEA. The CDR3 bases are TGCAGCGTTGAAGGGAAACAGCCCAGGGATGAGCAGTTCTTC. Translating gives CSVEGKQPRDEQFF.

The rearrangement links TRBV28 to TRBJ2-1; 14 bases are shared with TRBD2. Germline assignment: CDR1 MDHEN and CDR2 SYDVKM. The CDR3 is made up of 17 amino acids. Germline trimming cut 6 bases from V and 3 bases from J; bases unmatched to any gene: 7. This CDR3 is CASSPRLAGGFYNEQFF. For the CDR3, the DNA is TGTGCCAGCAGCCCCCGACTAGCGGGGGGGTTCTACAATGAGCAGTTCTTC. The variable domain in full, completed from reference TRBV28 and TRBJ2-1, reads DVKVTQSSRYLVKRTGEKVFLECVQDMDHENMFWYRQDPGLGLRLIYFSYDVKMKEKGDIPEGYSVSREKKERFSLILESASTNQTSMYLCASSPRLAGGFYNEQFFGPGTRLTVL.

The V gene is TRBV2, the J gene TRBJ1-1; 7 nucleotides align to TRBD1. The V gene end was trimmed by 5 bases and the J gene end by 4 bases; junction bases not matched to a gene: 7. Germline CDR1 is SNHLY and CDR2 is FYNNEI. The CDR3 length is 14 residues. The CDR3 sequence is CASSYRGMSTEAFF. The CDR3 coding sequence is TGTGCCAGCAGTTACAGGGGCATGAGCACTGAAGCTTTCTTT. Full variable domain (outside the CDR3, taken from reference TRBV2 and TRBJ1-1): EPEVTQTPSHQVTQMGQEVILRCVPISNHLYFYWYRQILGQKVEFLVSFYNNEISEKSEIFDDQFSVERPDGSNFTLKIRSTKLEDSAMYFCASSYRGMSTEAFFGQGTRLTVV.

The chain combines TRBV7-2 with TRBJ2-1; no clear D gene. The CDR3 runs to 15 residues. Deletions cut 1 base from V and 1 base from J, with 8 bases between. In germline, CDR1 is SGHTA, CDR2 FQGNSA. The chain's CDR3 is CASSLGHGSYNEQFF. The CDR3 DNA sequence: TGTGCCAGCAGCTTAGGTCACGGGTCCTACAATGAGCAGTTCTTC.

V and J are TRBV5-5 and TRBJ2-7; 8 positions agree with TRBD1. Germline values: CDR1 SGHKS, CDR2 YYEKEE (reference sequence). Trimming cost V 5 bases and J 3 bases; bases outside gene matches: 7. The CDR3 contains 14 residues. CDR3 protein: CASRTGTGFYEQYF. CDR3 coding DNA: TGTGCCAGCAGAACCGGGACAGGATTCTACGAGCAGTACTTC.

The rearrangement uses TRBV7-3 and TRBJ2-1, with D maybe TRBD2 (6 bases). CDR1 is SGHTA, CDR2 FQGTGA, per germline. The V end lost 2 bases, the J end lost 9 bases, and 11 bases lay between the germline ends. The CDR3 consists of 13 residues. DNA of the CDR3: TGTGCCAGCAGCTTAGTGGGAGGTGGTGAGCAGTTCTTC. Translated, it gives CASSLVGGGEQFF.

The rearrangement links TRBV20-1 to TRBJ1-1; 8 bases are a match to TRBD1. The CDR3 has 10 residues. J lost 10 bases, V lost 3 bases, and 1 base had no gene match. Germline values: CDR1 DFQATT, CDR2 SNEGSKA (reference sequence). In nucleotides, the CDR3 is TGCAGTGCTAGTGACAGGGGAGCTTTCTTT. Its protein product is CSASDRGAFF.

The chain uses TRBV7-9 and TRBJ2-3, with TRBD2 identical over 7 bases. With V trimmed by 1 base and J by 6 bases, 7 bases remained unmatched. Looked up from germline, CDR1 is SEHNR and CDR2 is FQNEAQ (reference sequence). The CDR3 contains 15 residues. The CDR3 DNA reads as TGTGCCAGCAGCTTAGGCGGGGGAGAGGGGGATACGCAGTATTTT. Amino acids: CASSLGGGEGDTQYF.